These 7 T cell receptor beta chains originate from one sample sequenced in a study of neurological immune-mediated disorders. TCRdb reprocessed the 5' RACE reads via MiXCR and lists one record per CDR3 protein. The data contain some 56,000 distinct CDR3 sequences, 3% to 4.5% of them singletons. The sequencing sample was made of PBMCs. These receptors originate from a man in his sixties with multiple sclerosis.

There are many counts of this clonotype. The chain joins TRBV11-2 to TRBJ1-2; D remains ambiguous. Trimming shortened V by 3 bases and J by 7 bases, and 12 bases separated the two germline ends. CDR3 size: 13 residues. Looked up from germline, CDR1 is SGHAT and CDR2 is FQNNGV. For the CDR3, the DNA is TGTGCCAGCAGCTTGGAGGGAAGGGCTGGCTACACCTTC. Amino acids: CASSLEGRAGYTF.

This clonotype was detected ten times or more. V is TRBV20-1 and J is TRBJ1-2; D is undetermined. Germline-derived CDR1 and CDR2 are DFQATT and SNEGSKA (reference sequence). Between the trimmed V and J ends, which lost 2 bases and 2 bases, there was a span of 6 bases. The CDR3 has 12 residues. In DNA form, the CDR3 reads TGCAGTGCTAGACGACCGAACTATGGCTACACCTTC. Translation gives CSARRPNYGYTF.

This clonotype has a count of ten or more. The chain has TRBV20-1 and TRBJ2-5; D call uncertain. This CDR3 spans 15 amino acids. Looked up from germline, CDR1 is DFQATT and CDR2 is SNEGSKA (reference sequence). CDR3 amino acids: CIPSPLFFGQETQYF. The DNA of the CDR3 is TGCATCCCTTCACCGCTATTTTTCGGACAAGAGACCCAGTACTTC.

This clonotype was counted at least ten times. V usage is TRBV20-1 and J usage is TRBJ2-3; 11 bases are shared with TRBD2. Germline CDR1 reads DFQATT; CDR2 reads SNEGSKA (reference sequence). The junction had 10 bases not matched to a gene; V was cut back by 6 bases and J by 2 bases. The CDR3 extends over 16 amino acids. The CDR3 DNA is TGCAGTGCGCCGAACGGGACTAGCGGTGACACAGATACGCAGTATTTT. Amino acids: CSAPNGTSGDTDTQYF.

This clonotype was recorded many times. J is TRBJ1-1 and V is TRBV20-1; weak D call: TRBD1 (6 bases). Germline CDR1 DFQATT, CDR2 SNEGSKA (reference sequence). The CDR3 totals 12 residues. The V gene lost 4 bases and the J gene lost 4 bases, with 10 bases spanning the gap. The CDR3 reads CSAIGGSTEAFF. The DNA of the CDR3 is TGCAGTGCTATAGGGGGTAGCACTGAAGCTTTCTTT.

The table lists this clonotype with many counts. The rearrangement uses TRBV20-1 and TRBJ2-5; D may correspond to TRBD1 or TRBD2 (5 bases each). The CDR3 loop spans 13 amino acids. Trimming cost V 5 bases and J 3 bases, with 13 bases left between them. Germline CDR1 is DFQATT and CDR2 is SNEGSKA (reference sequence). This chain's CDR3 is CSADRDVEETQYF. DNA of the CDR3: TGCAGTGCTGACCGGGACGTTGAAGAGACCCAGTACTTC.

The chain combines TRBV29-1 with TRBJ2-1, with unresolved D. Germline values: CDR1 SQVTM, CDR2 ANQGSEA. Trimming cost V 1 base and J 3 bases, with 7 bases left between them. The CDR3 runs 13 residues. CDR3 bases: TGCAGCGTTGAAGGTGGCTACTACAATGAGCAGTTCTTC. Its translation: CSVEGGYYNEQFF.